The clone carrying this TCR beta chain was seen only a few times. This entry is derived from a study of blood T cell repertoires in COVID-19. Looking at the study overall: Whether acute or convalescent, the COVID-19 samples came from the United States, Italy and Spain. T cells, B-cell-depleted T cells, or PBMCs provided the cDNA or gDNA that served as material.

Between the trimmed V and J ends, which lost 3 bases and 6 bases, there was a span of 20 bases. Germline CDR1 GTSNPN, CDR2 SVGIG (reference sequence). This CDR3 is built from 16 residues. Data came from immunoSEQ multiplex PCR; TCRdb stores just in-frame clones and leaves some out. The sample carries approximately 220,000 clones, around 80% recorded once. The sequencing sample was made of peripheral blood. The sequence derives from a woman aged 60-70 years who had recovered from COVID-19. The J gene is TRBJ2-2, the V gene TRBV30, with unresolved D. The CDR3 here is CAWRTPQNPLAGELFF. The CDR3 region has the DNA TGTGCCTGGAGAACCCCCCAAAATCCGTTAGCCGGGGAGCTGTTTTTT.